These 10 T cell receptor beta chains were all obtained from the same sample, sequenced in a study of cytomegalovirus exposure and HLA in healthy donors (dated by TCRdb to 2017 to 2019). Receptor libraries were prepared by the immunoSEQ multiplex PCR assay. The multiplex PCR relied on a mix of 60 forward primers for TCR Vbeta segments and 13 reverse primers for TCR Jbeta segments. What TCRdb holds here is the immuneACCESS table cut down to in-frame rearrangements. Part of the clones is not present; checked against another copy, under half of the missing clones reflect an unresolved V gene, and the others are unexplained. The sample has 110,000 to 150,000 clones on record, 80% to 85% of them singletons. The ten largest clones take up around 3.2% of the sample. Sequenced sample: PBMCs. The receptors stem from a male donor in good health and CMV-seronegative.

This sequence joins TRBV28 and TRBJ2-1, with D hard to call. Trimming stripped 1 base from V and 1 base from J, with 8 bases between. Germline V gene lookup returns CDR1 MDHEN and CDR2 SYDVKM. CDR3 length equals 15 residues. CDR3 residues: CASSLLSGSYNEQFF. CDR3 bases: TGTGCCAGCAGTTTATTGTCAGGATCCTACAATGAGCAGTTCTTC.

As regards this clone: A read error may account for a junction end that differs from germline. V usage is TRBV7-7 and J usage is TRBJ1-2; the D gene is possibly TRBD1 (5 bases). This CDR3 spans 18 amino acids. CDR1 is SSHAT and CDR2 is FNYEAQ in the germline V gene (reference sequence). The CDR3 sequence is CASSFRVGRISTNYGYTF. As DNA, the CDR3 is TGTGCTAGCAGCTTCAGGGTCGGAAGAATTTCAACTAACTATGGCTACACCTTC.

This chain uses TRBV5-4 with TRBJ2-1; TRBD1 agrees at 11 bases. Looked up from germline, CDR1 is SGHNT and CDR2 is YYREEE (reference sequence). With 4 bases clipped from V and 7 bases from J, the junction kept 7 bases outside the gene matches. CDR3 length: 15 residues. CDR3 sequence reads: CASSTGDRGANEQFF. CDR3 in DNA: TGTGCCAGCAGCACGGGGGACAGGGGGGCGAATGAGCAGTTCTTC.

V is TRBV6-4 and J is TRBJ1-1; D is unclear. V lost 3 bases, J lost 0 bases, and 8 bases lay in between. The CDR3 is made up of 14 amino acids. Germline CDR1 MRHNA, CDR2 SNTAGT. The CDR3: CASSENSMNTEAFF. As DNA, the CDR3 is TGTGCCAGCAGTGAGAACAGCATGAACACTGAAGCTTTCTTT.

The rearrangement links TRBV6-6 to TRBJ1-5, with 7 bases that match TRBD1. V lost 2 bases and J lost 6; bases outside the gene matches: 10. This CDR3 region has 16 residues. The germline V gene encodes CDR1 MNHNY and CDR2 SVGAGI (reference sequence). The chain's CDR3 is CASSYVWVGGGQPQHF. The CDR3 nucleotides read TGTGCCAGCAGTTACGTTTGGGTAGGGGGCGGTCAGCCCCAGCATTTT.

The V call is TRBV7-2, the J call TRBJ1-2; 7 bases match TRBD1. J was trimmed by 5 bases and V by 5 bases; bases with no gene match: 8. Germline CDR1 and CDR2: SGHTA and FQGNSA. This CDR3 spans 14 amino acids. CDR3 DNA: TGTGCCAGCAGCCCCAGGGGGGTTCTGTATGGCTACACCTTC. It translates to CASSPRGVLYGYTF. Variable domain in full (rest from reference TRBV7-2 and TRBJ1-2): GAGVSQSPSNKVTEKGKDVELRCDPISGHTALYWYRQSLGQGLEFLIYFQGNSAPDKSGLPSDRFSAERTGGSVSTLTIQRTQQEDSAVYLCASSPRGVLYGYTFGSGTRLTVV.

The V gene is TRBV11-3, the J gene TRBJ2-2, with a weak D call TRBD1 (6 bases). Trimming stripped 1 base from V and 4 bases from J, with 7 bases between. Germline V gene lookup returns CDR1 SGHNT and CDR2 YENEEA. The CDR3 sequence is 14 residues long. The chain's CDR3 is CASSLGQATGELFF. DNA for the CDR3: TGTGCCAGCAGCTTAGGACAGGCCACCGGGGAGCTGTTTTTT.

CDR3 DNA: TGTGCCAGCAGCTTGGACCCAGGGTGGAGCGGGGAGCTGTTTTTT. Translating it yields CASSLDPGWSGELFF. V gene TRBV5-6 combines with J gene TRBJ2-2; possible D gene TRBD1, 5 bases. In germline, CDR1 is SGHDT, CDR2 YYEEEE. V was shortened by 0 bases and J by 7 bases, with 13 bases between the two germline ends. The CDR3 extends over 15 amino acids. Drawing the rest from reference TRBV5-6 and TRBJ2-2, the complete variable domain is DAGVTQSPTHLIKTRGQQVTLRCSPKSGHDTVSWYQQALGQGPQFIFQYYEEEERQRGNFPDRFSGHQFPNYSSELNVNALLLGDSALYLCASSLDPGWSGELFFGEGSRLTVL.

This chain uses TRBV5-1 with TRBJ1-3; the match to TRBD1 covers 11 bases. Germline V gives CDR1 SGHRS, CDR2 YFSETQ. The CDR3 totals 17 residues. The junction had 4 bases not matched to a gene; V was cut back by 2 bases and J by 0 bases. CDR3 in amino acids: CASSFGGTGGSGNTIYF. CDR3 bases: TGCGCCAGCAGCTTTGGAGGGACAGGGGGCTCTGGAAACACCATATATTTT.

The CDR3 region has the DNA TGTGCCAGCAGCGGGTGGGCAGGGCAGAACACCGGGGAGCTGTTTTTT. Translation: CASSGWAGQNTGELFF. The chain carries TRBV9 and TRBJ2-2; weak D call: TRBD1 (5 bases). The CDR3 consists of 16 residues. Deletions cut 3 bases from V and 1 base from J, with 13 bases between. Per the germline V gene, CDR1 is SGDLS and CDR2 is YYNGEE.